This is a list of T cell receptor beta chains from one sample in a study of Graves' ophthalmopathy and Graves' hyperthyroidism. Via MiXCR, TCRdb re-called the multiplex PCR reads, giving one row per CDR3 protein. The repertoire has a few hundred thousand distinct CDR3 sequences, around 19% of them found once; the top ten carry about 1.4%. The sample comprised peripheral blood. The receptors shown here come from a woman between 18 and 29 years old with Graves' ophthalmopathy. Each CDR3 is given with its conserved first and last residue. The D gene is left open where the match is weak. Size is stated for part of the rows, as once, few or many counts, or as a class when the clone is expanded.

v_call: TRBV6-5; d_call: TRBD1; j_call: TRBJ1-2; clone_size: many; cdr3_nt: TGTGCCAGCAGTTACGCCACAGGGGATGGCTACACCTTC; cdr3_aa: CASSYATGDGYTF
v_call: TRBV2; d_call: -; j_call: TRBJ1-2; clone_size: many; cdr3_nt: TGTGCCAGCAGTGAAAGGCAGGTGGGGTATGGCTACACCTTC; cdr3_aa: CASSERQVGYGYTF
v_call: TRBV29-1; d_call: TRBD1; j_call: TRBJ2-5; clone_size: few; cdr3_nt: TGCAGCGTTGTAGGACAGGCGATTTTAGAGACCCAGTACTTC; cdr3_aa: CSVVGQAILETQYF
v_call: TRBV24-1; d_call: TRBD1; j_call: TRBJ2-7; clone_size: many; cdr3_nt: TGTGCCACCAGTGCCCGGGGACAGGGGGGATCCTACGAGCAGTACTTC; cdr3_aa: CATSARGQGGSYEQYF
v_call: TRBV5-5; d_call: -; j_call: TRBJ2-4; clone_size: many; cdr3_nt: TGTGCCAGCAGCTTGGTGGGAAGGGGGGACATTCAGTACTTC; cdr3_aa: CASSLVGRGDIQYF
v_call: TRBV29-1; d_call: -; j_call: TRBJ2-5; clone_size: many; cdr3_nt: TGCAGCGCCCATCTAGCCGAAGAGACCCAGTACTTC; cdr3_aa: CSAHLAEETQYF
v_call: TRBV28; d_call: -; j_call: TRBJ1-1; clone_size: many; cdr3_nt: TGTGCCAGCAGTTTCCCAGAGAACACTGAAGCTTTCTTT; cdr3_aa: CASSFPENTEAFF
v_call: TRBV28; d_call: -; j_call: TRBJ2-7; clone_size: -; cdr3_nt: TGTGCCAGCAGTACTCGTAACGCCTACGAGCAGTACTTC; cdr3_aa: CASSTRNAYEQYF
v_call: TRBV20-1; d_call: -; j_call: TRBJ2-7; clone_size: -; cdr3_nt: TGCAGTGCTAGCCCCTCGTGGTCCTACGAGCAGTACTTC; cdr3_aa: CSASPSWSYEQYF
v_call: TRBV12-3/TRBV12-4; d_call: -; j_call: TRBJ1-1; clone_size: many; cdr3_nt: TGTGCCAGCAGGCCCAGGGGTGAGAACACTGAAGCTTTCTTT; cdr3_aa: CASRPRGENTEAFF
v_call: TRBV30; d_call: -; j_call: TRBJ1-1; clone_size: many; cdr3_nt: TGTGCCTGGAGTATCGGACTTGGGACGAACACTGAAGCTTTCTTT; cdr3_aa: CAWSIGLGTNTEAFF
v_call: TRBV30; d_call: -; j_call: TRBJ1-1; clone_size: many; cdr3_nt: TGTGCCTGGAGAAGTGGAGGGGTCTTAAGGAACACTGAAGCTTTCTTT; cdr3_aa: CAWRSGGVLRNTEAFF
v_call: TRBV20-1; d_call: TRBD2; j_call: TRBJ2-2; clone_size: many; cdr3_nt: TGCAGTGCGCATTACCCGGGGGGGCCGTCCGGGGAGCTGTTTTTT; cdr3_aa: CSAHYPGGPSGELFF
v_call: TRBV30; d_call: -; j_call: TRBJ1-1; clone_size: many; cdr3_nt: TGTGCCTGGAGGCCCTTTGACACTGAAGCTTTCTTT; cdr3_aa: CAWRPFDTEAFF
v_call: TRBV6-1; d_call: -; j_call: TRBJ1-6; clone_size: many; cdr3_nt: TGTGCCACCAGCAGAGGCGGGGCAAATTCACCCCTCCACTTT; cdr3_aa: CATSRGGANSPLHF
v_call: TRBV5-5; d_call: TRBD1; j_call: TRBJ1-2; clone_size: many; cdr3_nt: TGTGCCAGCAGCCTCCACCGAACAGGGGAGGGTAATGGCTACACCTTC; cdr3_aa: CASSLHRTGEGNGYTF
v_call: TRBV20-1; d_call: -; j_call: TRBJ1-1; clone_size: many; cdr3_nt: TGCAGTGCTAGGAATTCAGGGAAGTATGAAGCTTTCTTT; cdr3_aa: CSARNSGKYEAFF
v_call: TRBV12-3/TRBV12-4; d_call: TRBD2; j_call: TRBJ2-2; clone_size: many; cdr3_nt: TGTGCCAGCAGTTTGGGACTAGCGGGGTACACCGGGGAGCTGTTTTTT; cdr3_aa: CASSLGLAGYTGELFF